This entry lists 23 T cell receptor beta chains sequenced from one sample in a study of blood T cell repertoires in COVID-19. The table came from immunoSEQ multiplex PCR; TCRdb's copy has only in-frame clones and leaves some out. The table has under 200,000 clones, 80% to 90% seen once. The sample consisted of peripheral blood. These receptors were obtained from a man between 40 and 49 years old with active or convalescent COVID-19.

The CDR3 nucleotides are TGTGCCAGTAGAGGATCGGGTAACTATGGCTACACCTTC. This sequence encodes CASRGSGNYGYTF. The V and J genes are TRBV19 and TRBJ1-2, with D uncertain. Looked up from germline, CDR1 is LNHDA and CDR2 is SQIVND (reference sequence). V was pared by 6 bases and J by 1 base, with 9 bases between. This CDR3 is built from 13 residues.

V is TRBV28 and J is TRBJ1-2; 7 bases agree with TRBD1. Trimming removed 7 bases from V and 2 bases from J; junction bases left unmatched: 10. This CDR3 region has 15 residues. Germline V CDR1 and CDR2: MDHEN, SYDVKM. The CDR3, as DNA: TGTGCCAGCACCCAAGGCTTGGACAGGAACTATGGCTACACCTTC. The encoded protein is CASTQGLDRNYGYTF.

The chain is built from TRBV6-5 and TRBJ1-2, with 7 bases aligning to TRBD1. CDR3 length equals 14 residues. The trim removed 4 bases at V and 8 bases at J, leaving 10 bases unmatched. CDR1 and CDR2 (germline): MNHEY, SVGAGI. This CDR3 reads CASSFGQEARGYTF. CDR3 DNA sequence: TGTGCCAGCAGTTTCGGACAGGAGGCGCGGGGCTACACCTTC.

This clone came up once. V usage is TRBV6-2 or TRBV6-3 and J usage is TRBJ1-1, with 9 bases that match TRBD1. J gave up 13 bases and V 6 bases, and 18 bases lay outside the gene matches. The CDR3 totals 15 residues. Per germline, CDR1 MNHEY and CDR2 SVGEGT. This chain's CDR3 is CASSPRGQGTLWGFF. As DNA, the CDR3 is TGTGCCAGCAGCCCCCGAGGACAGGGGACTTTATGGGGTTTCTTT.

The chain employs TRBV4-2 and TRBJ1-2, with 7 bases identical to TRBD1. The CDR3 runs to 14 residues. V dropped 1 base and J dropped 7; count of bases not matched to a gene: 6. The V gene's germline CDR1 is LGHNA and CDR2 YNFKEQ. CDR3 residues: CASSQGQGVVGYTF. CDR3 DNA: TGTGCCAGCAGCCAAGGTCAGGGGGTCGTTGGCTACACCTTC.

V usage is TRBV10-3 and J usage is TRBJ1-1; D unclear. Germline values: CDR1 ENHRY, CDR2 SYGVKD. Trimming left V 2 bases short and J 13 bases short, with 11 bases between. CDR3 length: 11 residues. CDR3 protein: CAISEPGKVFF. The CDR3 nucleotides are TGTGCCATCAGTGAGCCGGGGAAGGTTTTCTTT.

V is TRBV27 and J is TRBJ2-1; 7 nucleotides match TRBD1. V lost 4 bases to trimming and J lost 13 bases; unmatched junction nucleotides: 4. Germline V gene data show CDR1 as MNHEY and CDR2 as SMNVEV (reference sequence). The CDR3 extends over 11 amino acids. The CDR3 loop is CASSSRDSQFF. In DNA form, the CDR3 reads TGTGCCAGCAGTTCCCGGGACAGTCAGTTCTTC.

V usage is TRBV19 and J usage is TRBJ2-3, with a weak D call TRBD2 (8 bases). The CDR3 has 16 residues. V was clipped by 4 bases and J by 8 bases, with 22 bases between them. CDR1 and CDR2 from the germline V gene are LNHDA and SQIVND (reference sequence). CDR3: CASSKRQGLEGATQYF. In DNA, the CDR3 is TGTGCCAGTAGTAAGCGACAGGGACTAGAGGGGGCTACGCAGTATTTT.

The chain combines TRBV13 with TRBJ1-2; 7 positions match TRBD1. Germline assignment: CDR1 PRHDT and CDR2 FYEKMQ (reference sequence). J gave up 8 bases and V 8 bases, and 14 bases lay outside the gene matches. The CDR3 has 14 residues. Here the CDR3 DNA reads TGTGCCAGCGGGTCTCCGGACAGGATAGACGGCTACACCTTC. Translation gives CASGSPDRIDGYTF.

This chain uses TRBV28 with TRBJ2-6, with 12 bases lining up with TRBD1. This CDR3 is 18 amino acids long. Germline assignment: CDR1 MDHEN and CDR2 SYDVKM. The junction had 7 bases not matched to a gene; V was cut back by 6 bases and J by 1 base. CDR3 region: CASSGTGGGYSGANVLTF. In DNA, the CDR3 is TGTGCCAGCAGCGGGACAGGGGGCGGGTATTCTGGGGCCAACGTCCTGACTTTC.

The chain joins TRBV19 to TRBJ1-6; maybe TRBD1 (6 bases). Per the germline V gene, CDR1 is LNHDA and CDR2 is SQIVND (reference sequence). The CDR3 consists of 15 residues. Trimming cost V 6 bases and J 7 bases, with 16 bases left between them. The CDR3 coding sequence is TGTGCCAGTAGAAAAACGGACAGCTTGAATTCACCCCTCCACTTT. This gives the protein CASRKTDSLNSPLHF.

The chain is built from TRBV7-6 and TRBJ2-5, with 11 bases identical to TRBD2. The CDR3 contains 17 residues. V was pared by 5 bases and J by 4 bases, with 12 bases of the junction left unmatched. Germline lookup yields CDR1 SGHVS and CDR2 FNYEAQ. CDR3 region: CASSPRASGGPGETQYF. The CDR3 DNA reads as TGTGCCAGCAGCCCACGGGCTAGCGGGGGGCCAGGAGAGACCCAGTACTTC.

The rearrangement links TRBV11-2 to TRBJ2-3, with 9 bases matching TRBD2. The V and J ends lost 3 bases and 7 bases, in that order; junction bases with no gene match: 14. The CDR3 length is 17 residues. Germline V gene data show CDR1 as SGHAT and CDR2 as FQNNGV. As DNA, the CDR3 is TGTGCCAGCAGCTTCCTACAAGCGGGGGGCAGGGGAAATACGCAGTATTTT. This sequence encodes CASSFLQAGGRGNTQYF.

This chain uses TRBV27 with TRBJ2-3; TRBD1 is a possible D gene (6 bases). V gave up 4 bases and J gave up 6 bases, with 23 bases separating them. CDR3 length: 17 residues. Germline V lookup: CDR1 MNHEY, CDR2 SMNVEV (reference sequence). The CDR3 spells CASSSYAAGGKRDTQYF. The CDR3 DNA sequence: TGTGCCAGCAGTTCCTACGCGGCTGGGGGCAAGCGGGATACGCAGTATTTT.

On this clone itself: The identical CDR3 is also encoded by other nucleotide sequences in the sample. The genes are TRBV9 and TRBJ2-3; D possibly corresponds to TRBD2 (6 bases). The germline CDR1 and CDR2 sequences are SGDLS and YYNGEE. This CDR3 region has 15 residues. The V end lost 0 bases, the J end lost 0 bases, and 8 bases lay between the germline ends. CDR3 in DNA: TGTGCCAGCAGCGTAGGCGGGGATAGCACAGATACGCAGTATTTT. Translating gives CASSVGGDSTDTQYF.

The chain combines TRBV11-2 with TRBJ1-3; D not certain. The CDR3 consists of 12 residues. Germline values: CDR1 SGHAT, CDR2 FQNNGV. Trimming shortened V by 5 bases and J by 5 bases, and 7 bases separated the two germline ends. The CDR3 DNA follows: TGTGCCAGCAGCCCCACTCGAAACACCATATATTTT. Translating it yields CASSPTRNTIYF.

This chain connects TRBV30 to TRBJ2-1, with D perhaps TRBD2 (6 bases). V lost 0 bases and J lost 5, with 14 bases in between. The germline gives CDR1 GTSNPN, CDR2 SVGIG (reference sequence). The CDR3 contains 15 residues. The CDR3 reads CAWSVWGLAHNEQFF. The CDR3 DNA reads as TGTGCCTGGAGTGTATGGGGACTGGCCCACAATGAGCAGTTCTTC.

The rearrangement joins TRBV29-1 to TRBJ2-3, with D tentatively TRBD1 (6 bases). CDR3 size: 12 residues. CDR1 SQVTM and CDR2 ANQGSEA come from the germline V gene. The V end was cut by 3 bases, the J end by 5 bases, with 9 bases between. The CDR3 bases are TGCAGCGTTGACTTAGGGGGAGATACGCAGTATTTT. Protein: CSVDLGGDTQYF.

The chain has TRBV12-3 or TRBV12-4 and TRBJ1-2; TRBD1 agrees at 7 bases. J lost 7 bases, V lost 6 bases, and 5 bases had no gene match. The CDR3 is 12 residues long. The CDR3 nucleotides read TGTGCCAGCAGGGAACAGGGGAGTGGCTACACCTTC. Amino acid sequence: CASREQGSGYTF.

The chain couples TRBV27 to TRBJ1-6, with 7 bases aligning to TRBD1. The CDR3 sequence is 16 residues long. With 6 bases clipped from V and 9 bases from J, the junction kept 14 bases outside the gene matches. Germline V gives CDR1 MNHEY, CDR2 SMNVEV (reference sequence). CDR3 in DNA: TGTGCCAGCAGCCTAACCGTTTCCAGGGGGACTTCACCCCTCCACTTT. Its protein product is CASSLTVSRGTSPLHF.

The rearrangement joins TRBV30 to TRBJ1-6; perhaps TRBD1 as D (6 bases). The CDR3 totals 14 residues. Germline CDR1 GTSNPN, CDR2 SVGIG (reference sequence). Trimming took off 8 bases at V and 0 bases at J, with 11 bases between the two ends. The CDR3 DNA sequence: TGTGCCGGCCGGACAGTCTCCTATAATTCACCCCTCCACTTT. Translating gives CAGRTVSYNSPLHF.

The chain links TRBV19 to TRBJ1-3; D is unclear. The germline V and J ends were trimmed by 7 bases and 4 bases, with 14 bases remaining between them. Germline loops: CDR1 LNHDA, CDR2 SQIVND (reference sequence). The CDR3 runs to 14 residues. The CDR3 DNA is TGTGCCAGTAATACTAACGGGTACGGAAACACCATATATTTT. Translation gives CASNTNGYGNTIYF.

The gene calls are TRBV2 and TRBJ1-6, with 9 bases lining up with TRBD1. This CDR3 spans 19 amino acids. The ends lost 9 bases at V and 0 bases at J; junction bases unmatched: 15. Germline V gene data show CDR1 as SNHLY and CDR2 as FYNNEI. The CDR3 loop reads CASRWDRAYSSSYNSPLHF. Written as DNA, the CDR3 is TGTGCCAGTAGATGGGACAGGGCTTACTCTAGCTCCTATAATTCACCCCTCCACTTT.